This T cell receptor (beta chain) stems from a study of early T cells in non-severe SARS-CoV-2 infection (dated by TCRdb to the early 2020s). For context, the study as a whole: Because TCR sequencing relied on bulk RNA taken from unsorted whole blood, pairing of alpha and beta chains was not possible. Summary of the overall study and its limitations: VDJdb matching was skewed toward anti-spike CD8 responses and likely underestimated virus-specific expansions by missing private and CD4 specificities.

A case-control design nested within a healthcare worker cohort in London, UK, was used, with weekly nasopharyngeal swab PCR tests and blood sampling performed. Healthcare workers were recruited between 23 and 31 March 2020, during the week of the UK lockdown, and were followed weekly for up to about 16 weeks. This clonotype was counted many times. It has no known antigen specificity. No per-base quality is available; no much larger clone lies one base away. The germline V gene (reference sequence) specifies DFQATT as CDR1 and SNEGSKA as CDR2. Including cysteine and phenylalanine, the CDR3 has 11 amino acids. Only CDR3 DNA remains: 33 bases, in frame from the first base. V is shortened by 0 bases, J by 10 bases, and the region joining them spans 9 bases. Libraries were built with 5' RACE. Sequencer: NextSeq 500. To correct for sequencing error and PCR bias, the TCR library protocol tagged individual cDNA molecules with unique molecular identifiers. Sequencing covered both TCR alpha and beta chains, and within each sample the abundances of alpha and beta sequences were tightly co-correlated. Per the source publication's procedure: Decombinator V4 was used to perform V gene, J gene and CDR3 annotation of TCR sequences. TCRs were defined as expanded if a significant change between any two time points was detected under a Poisson model with p below 0.0001. TCR abundances were normalised to the total number of TCRs sequenced per sample and expressed as counts per million. TRAV1-2 paired with TRAJ12, TRAJ20 or TRAJ33 defined MAIT TCRs, while TRAV10 paired with TRAJ18 defined iNKT TCRs. VDJdb, accessed 1 November 2021, was searched for CMV, EBV and SARS-CoV-2 annotated TCRs, excluding TCRs annotated for multiple antigens. TCRdb trimmed public reads at Q25 via fastp, called clones via MiXCR and kept in-frame beta chains. Rows are unified per CDR3 protein, each entry keeping the most common DNA and genes. These V and J calls are TCRdb output, not the study's own analysis. The sample yields about 50,000 distinct CDR3 sequences; 6.2% were counted once. Together, the top ten hold approximately 6.3% of the sample.

The rearranged chain carries TRBV20-1 and TRBJ1-1; there is no confident call for the D gene. The source of this sequence is an adult who was a healthcare worker with PCR-confirmed SARS-CoV-2 infection or an uninfected control (not recorded which). Specimen: whole blood, collected at baseline. The CDR3 in this case is CSARDPPLAFF. The sequence in DNA is TGCAGTGCTAGAGATCCCCCTTTAGCTTTCTTT.